This TCR beta chain was documented in a study of T cell responses to AZD1222 COVID-19 vaccine (dated by TCRdb to 2020 to 2022). Broadly, across the study: A total of 233 trial participants underwent TCR sequencing, of whom nearly 210 received two doses of AZD1222 and some 26 received two doses of the MenACWY control vaccine. Enrollment into the trials was organized by age into subgroups of 18-55, 56-69 and 70-plus years, and those subgroups contained about 160, 30 and 59 TCR-sequenced participants, respectively.

Per the publication, the time point label means: about 28 days (+/-7) after the second vaccine dose. AZD1222 recipients given second doses at about 4 weeks or at about 12 weeks were pooled, since spike-specific TCR depth and breadth were not found to differ between the two schedules. Samples from vaccinated people were obtained from the UK trials COV001 and COV002, which included a single-blind randomized controlled phase 2/3 trial of AZD1222 (ChAdOx1 nCoV-19) in healthy adults. For TCRbeta chain sequencing, PBMC samples from trial participants were taken at day 0 and at day 28 after the second dose. Regarding this clone: There is no known antigen for this receptor. There are no base qualities to consult, and no much larger clone falls within one base.

The paper as a whole reports these results and caveats: After two AZD1222 doses, spike-specific TCR breadth and depth were significantly higher than at day 0 and than in MenACWY recipients. The 56-69-year group was small, and its depth increase did not reach significance, likely because of low power. Most participants were white British and females outnumbered males, and the authors suggested that clonal diversity may have been underestimated. The whole spike protein was spanned by vaccine-associated CD4 TCRs, and dominant responses were seen in regions 160-218 and 743-854. Reportedly, almost half of the unique spike-specific TCRs recognized epitopes lying outside the regions that are mutated in the B.1.351 and B.1.1.7 variants. Conclusions about previously exposed vaccinees are limited, since just five or six AZD1222 recipients were seropositive for SARS-CoV-2 at baseline. Because no day 14 peak-response samples were available, the repertoires could be characterized only after the peak T cell response.

The CDR3 regions of human TCRbeta chains were analyzed by immunosequencing. The paper's data handling went like this. TCRs in the repertoires were compared against a reference library of SARS-CoV-2-specific TCRs that had been generated with the MIRA antigen-specificity platform. Breadth was defined as the fraction of unique TCRs that were SARS-CoV-2-associated, and depth was defined as the fraction of total T cells that were SARS-CoV-2-associated. Using the MIRA data, each spike-specific TCR was assigned both to the spike region to which the TCR was reactive and to a CD4 or CD8 class. Log10-transformed breadth and depth values were compared by one-way ANOVA with Sidak's multiple comparisons tests. This immuneACCESS table, as held by TCRdb, lists in-frame sequences with V and J called but not all clones. Of the missing ones, under half trace to an unresolved V gene in checked studies; the others have no known cause. V and J calls and clone size are given by that table; D and trimming were obtained from the DNA. The sample table holds more than 80,000 clones, of which around 87% were seen once. The top ten clonotypes cover less than 3% of the sample.

The material was peripheral blood, obtained 28 days after the second AZD1222 dose. The receptor's source is an adult who received the AZD1222 COVID-19 vaccine.

The CDR3 protein sequence reads: CASRQVWVGNQPQHF. At the DNA level, the sequence is TGTGCCAGTCGCCAAGTATGGGTGGGCAATCAGCCCCAGCATTTT. This chain is built from TRBV19 and TRBJ1-5; the D segment cannot be called with confidence. From its cysteine to its phenylalanine, the CDR3 spans 15 amino acids. The only DNA kept is the CDR3, 45 bases in frame from the first base. Trimming takes 8 bases from V and 2 bases from J, and the germline ends sit 16 bases apart. The germline V gene (reference sequence) gives CDR1 as LNHDA and CDR2 as SQIVND. The full variable domain, with segments outside the CDR3 supplied by the reference TRBV19 and TRBJ1-5 proteins, appears as DGGITQSPKYLFRKEGQNVTLSCEQNLNHDAMYWYRQDPGQGLRLIYYSQIVNDFQKGDIAEGYSVSREKKESFPLTVTSAQKNPTAFYLCASRQVWVGNQPQHFGDGTRLSIL.